These 19 T cell receptor beta chains were all obtained from the same sample, sequenced in a study of CD8 T cells in Susac syndrome. Random hexamers were used to reverse transcribe an amount of 0.5 to 1 ug RNA. Using its own MiXCR run on the immunoSEQ multiplex PCR reads, TCRdb lists one record per CDR3 protein. Here the sample spans about 110,000 distinct CDR3 sequences, about 96% being singletons. The sequencing input was CD4+ T cells from PBMCs. The source of these receptors is a human donor in good health.

The chain employs TRBV5-1 and TRBJ2-5, with D tentatively TRBD1 or TRBD2 (5 bases each). Germline V gene lookup returns CDR1 SGHRS and CDR2 YFSETQ. This CDR3 has 13 amino acids. V was cut by 3 bases and J by 5 bases, with 11 bases left in between. The CDR3 loop is CASSSVGVETQYF. DNA for the CDR3: TGCGCCAGCAGCTCGGTGGGGGTGGAGACCCAGTACTTC.

The chain carries TRBV19 and TRBJ2-5; D call uncertain. The CDR3 is 13 residues long. Germline V gives CDR1 LNHDA, CDR2 SQIVND (reference sequence). Trimming took off 5 bases at V and 2 bases at J, with 9 bases between the two ends. The CDR3 region is CASSQVGQETQYF. CDR3 sequence (DNA): TGTGCCAGTAGTCAGGTGGGGCAAGAGACCCAGTACTTC.

The V gene is TRBV13, the J gene TRBJ2-4, with a possible D match to TRBD2 (6 bases). V was cut by 0 bases and J by 0 bases, with 12 bases left in between. The CDR3 covers 17 residues. The germline V gene encodes CDR1 PRHDT and CDR2 FYEKMQ (reference sequence). The CDR3 DNA is TGTGCCAGCAGCTTAGGTTCTGGGGGGAGAGCCAAAAACATTCAGTACTTC. Translating gives CASSLGSGGRAKNIQYF.

This chain uses TRBV29-1 with TRBJ1-3; D ambiguous. The V gene lost 6 bases and the J gene lost 4 bases, with 13 bases spanning the gap. Germline V CDR1 and CDR2: SQVTM, ANQGSEA. The CDR3 extends over 13 amino acids. DNA for the CDR3: TGCAGCGTGAAGCCCACGGCCGGAAACACCATATATTTT. Translating it yields CSVKPTAGNTIYF.

The chain combines TRBV20-1 with TRBJ1-2, with D unclear. The V end lost 6 bases, the J end lost 4 bases, and 15 bases lay between the germline ends. This CDR3 region has 13 residues. Germline values: CDR1 DFQATT, CDR2 SNEGSKA (reference sequence). Here the CDR3 reads CSANSPVTYGYTF. The CDR3 region has the DNA TGCAGTGCCAATTCCCCCGTAACCTATGGCTACACCTTC.

The J gene is TRBJ2-1, the V gene TRBV6-6, with unresolved D. The CDR3 contains 15 residues. Trimming shortened V by 6 bases and J by 0 bases, and 12 bases separated the two germline ends. Germline V gene sequence: CDR1 MNHNY, CDR2 SVGAGI (reference sequence). In nucleotides, the CDR3 is TGTGCCAGCAGACCAGACTTTACCTCCTACAATGAGCAGTTCTTC. It translates to CASRPDFTSYNEQFF.

Concerning this clonotype: Its ends do not fully match the called genes, so a read error is possible. The chain is built from TRBV19 and TRBJ1-6; D uncertain. The CDR3 is 14 residues long. Germline CDR1 LNHDA, CDR2 SQIVND (reference sequence). The CDR3 nucleotides read TGTGCCAGTAGAATAGTCCAGGCGGATTCACCCCTCCACTTT. Its protein is CASRIVQADSPLHF.

This chain links TRBV15 with TRBJ2-6; perhaps TRBD2 as D (5 bases). From germline, CDR1 is LNHNV and CDR2 YYDKDF (reference sequence). The CDR3 is made up of 16 amino acids. Trimming stripped 5 bases from V and 2 bases from J, with 13 bases between. In DNA, the CDR3 is TGTGCCACCAGCCAGATAAGAGGGACTGGGGCCAACGTCCTGACTTTC. Its translation is CATSQIRGTGANVLTF.

The chain has TRBV3-1 and TRBJ2-7, with unresolved D. Germline CDR1 LGHDT, CDR2 YNNKEL (reference sequence). V dropped 8 bases and J dropped 5 bases, with 16 bases sitting between them. The CDR3 is 13 residues long. As DNA, the CDR3 is TGTGCCAGCGGGCGAACGTTGGTTCACGAGCAGTACTTC. Protein sequence: CASGRTLVHEQYF.

This chain uses TRBV29-1 with TRBJ1-1; D remains ambiguous. Germline CDR1 SQVTM, CDR2 ANQGSEA. This CDR3 is built from 11 residues. The germline V and J ends were trimmed by 5 bases and 8 bases, with 12 bases remaining between them. The CDR3 here is CSVLKAAEAFF. DNA of the CDR3: TGCAGCGTTCTTAAGGCTGCGGAAGCTTTCTTT.

V is TRBV11-2 and J is TRBJ2-7, with 13 positions matching TRBD2. The germline V gene has CDR1 SGHAT and CDR2 FQNNGV. With V trimmed by 0 bases and J by 7 bases, 6 bases remained unmatched. The CDR3 spans 16 residues. The CDR3 region is CASSLDLLAGGSEQYF. In DNA form, the CDR3 reads TGTGCCAGCAGCTTAGATCTACTAGCGGGGGGGAGTGAGCAGTACTTC.

CDR3 coding DNA: TGTGCCAGCAGTCTCAACTTCCCGGGACTAGCGGGAGGGAAAGATACGCAGTATTTT. As protein: CASSLNFPGLAGGKDTQYF. This rearrangement joins TRBV27 to TRBJ2-3; TRBD2 aligns across 16 bases. Germline values: CDR1 MNHEY, CDR2 SMNVEV (reference sequence). CDR3 length equals 19 residues. V dropped 5 bases and J dropped 5; count of bases not matched to a gene: 13.

This chain links TRBV7-2 with TRBJ1-3; D perhaps matches TRBD1 (5 bases). This CDR3 contains 15 residues. CDR1 and CDR2 (germline): SGHTA, FQGNSA. The V gene lost 5 bases and the J gene lost 3 bases, with 14 bases spanning the gap. The CDR3 nucleotides are TGTGCCAGCAGCGGACAATCTCAGATTGGAAACACCATATATTTT. This translates into CASSGQSQIGNTIYF. The full variable domain, in which reference TRBV7-2 and TRBJ1-3 provide the parts outside the CDR3, is GAGVSQSPSNKVTEKGKDVELRCDPISGHTALYWYRQSLGQGLEFLIYFQGNSAPDKSGLPSDRFSAERTGGSVSTLTIQRTQQEDSAVYLCASSGQSQIGNTIYFGEGSWLTVV.

The CDR3 spells CSVVKGNTEAFF. The CDR3 region has the DNA TGCAGCGTTGTAAAGGGGAACACTGAAGCTTTCTTT. The chain couples TRBV29-1 to TRBJ1-1; the D is unclear. Trimming removed 4 bases from V and 1 base from J, with 7 bases in between. This CDR3 is 12 amino acids long. Per the germline V gene, CDR1 is SQVTM and CDR2 is ANQGSEA.

This clonotype was observed once. The chain's CDR3 is CASSQGNRIHTEAFF. The CDR3 DNA sequence: TGTGCCAGCAGCCAAGGGAACAGGATTCACACTGAAGCTTTCTTT. The rearrangement links TRBV3-1 to TRBJ1-1, with a tentative D call TRBD1 (5 bases). Trimming took off 1 base at V and 3 bases at J, with 12 bases between the two ends. The CDR3 extends over 15 amino acids. Germline CDR1 and CDR2: LGHDT and YNNKEL (reference sequence).

The rearrangement uses TRBV2 and TRBJ1-6, with 10 bases matching TRBD1. Germline V gene lookup returns CDR1 SNHLY and CDR2 FYNNEI. The CDR3 runs to 17 residues. V lost 7 bases and J lost 4; bases outside the gene matches: 10. In DNA form, the CDR3 reads TGTGCCAGCAACCCCCGGGACAGGGGTTCGTATAATTCACCCCTCCACTTT. Translation gives CASNPRDRGSYNSPLHF.

The rearrangement uses TRBV29-1 and TRBJ2-5; D gene ambiguous. V shed 4 bases and J shed 1 base, with 10 bases lying between them. The length of the CDR3 is 13 residues. CDR1 SQVTM and CDR2 ANQGSEA come from the germline V gene. Here the CDR3 DNA reads TGCAGCGTTGTTGTGTGGGTCCAAGAGACCCAGTACTTC. It codes for CSVVVWVQETQYF.

The rearrangement uses TRBV29-1 and TRBJ1-2; TRBD1 aligns across 8 bases. Germline CDR1 SQVTM, CDR2 ANQGSEA. This CDR3 contains 12 residues. The V segment lost 6 bases and the J segment 8 bases; nucleotides outside the gene matches: 8. CDR3 in amino acids: CSVRTGIVGYTF. CDR3 nucleotide sequence: TGCAGCGTCCGGACAGGGATTGTGGGCTACACCTTC.

This rearrangement joins TRBV5-1 to TRBJ2-7; 9 bases line up with TRBD1. The V and J ends lost 0 bases and 2 bases, in that order; junction bases with no gene match: 3. CDR1 SGHRS and CDR2 YFSETQ come from the germline V gene. This CDR3 comprises 15 residues. CDR3 DNA: TGCGCCAGCAGCTTGGCAGGGACAGGGACCTACGAGCAGTACTTC. Translating it yields CASSLAGTGTYEQYF.